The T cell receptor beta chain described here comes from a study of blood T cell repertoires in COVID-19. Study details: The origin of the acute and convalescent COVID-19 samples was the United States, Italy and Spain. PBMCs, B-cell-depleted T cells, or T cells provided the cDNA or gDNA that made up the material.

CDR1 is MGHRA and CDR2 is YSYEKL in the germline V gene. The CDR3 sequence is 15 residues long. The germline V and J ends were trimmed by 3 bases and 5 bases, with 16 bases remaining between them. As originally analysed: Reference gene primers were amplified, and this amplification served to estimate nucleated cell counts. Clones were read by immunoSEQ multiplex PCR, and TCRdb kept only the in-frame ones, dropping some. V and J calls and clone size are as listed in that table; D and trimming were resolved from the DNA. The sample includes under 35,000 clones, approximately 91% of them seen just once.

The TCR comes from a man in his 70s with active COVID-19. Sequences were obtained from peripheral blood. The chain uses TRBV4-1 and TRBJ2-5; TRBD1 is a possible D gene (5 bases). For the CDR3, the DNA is TGCGCCAGCAGCCAGGACGTGCAGGGAAGGGAGACCCAGTACTTC. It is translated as CASSQDVQGRETQYF.